Below, 7 T cell receptor beta chains from the same sample are listed, as sequenced in a study of shared clonotypes between healthy human individuals. Profiled with immunoSEQ multiplex PCR; TCRdb holds only in-frame clones, not every one. The sample shows about 990,000 clones, roughly 74% of them seen only once. The material sequenced was memory CD4+ T cells from PBMCs. The subset: CD45RA-negative fraction. All receptors derive from a man aged 18 to 30 in good health. Some clones in this sample may be carry-over from other donors' samples.

The chain carries TRBV6-6 and TRBJ2-1; D ambiguous. Germline CDR1 is MNHNY and CDR2 is SVGAGI (reference sequence). The V end lost 5 bases, the J end lost 2 bases, and 7 bases lay between the germline ends. This CDR3 has 13 amino acids. The CDR3 DNA is TGTGCCAGCAGTCCCCGGACCTACAATGAGCAGTTCTTC. This codes for CASSPRTYNEQFF.

The chain uses TRBV19 and TRBJ2-3, with 7 bases that match TRBD2. CDR3 length equals 16 residues. CDR1 is LNHDA, CDR2 SQIVND, per germline (reference sequence). Trimming took 4 bases from V and 1 from J; bases not matched to a gene: 8. The CDR3 DNA sequence: TGTGCCAGTAGTACTCCATGGGCGGGAGGCACAGATACGCAGTATTTT. Its protein is CASSTPWAGGTDTQYF.

The chain uses TRBV4-2 and TRBJ2-1, with TRBD2 matching 11 bases. After removal of 1 base from V and 4 bases from J, the junction contained 3 bases not matched to a gene. This CDR3 has 16 amino acids. The germline gives CDR1 LGHNA, CDR2 YNFKEQ. Here the CDR3 DNA reads TGTGCCAGCAGCCAAGTAGGGACTAGCGGTTACAATGAGCAGTTCTTC. Its translation is CASSQVGTSGYNEQFF.

V usage is TRBV28 and J usage is TRBJ2-7; tentatively, D is TRBD2 (5 bases). Trimming took 6 bases from V and 12 from J, leaving 21 bases between them. The CDR3 length is 13 residues. Germline V gene lookup returns CDR1 MDHEN and CDR2 SYDVKM. The CDR3 loop reads CASRGLGSGSVYF. CDR3 sequence (DNA): TGTGCCAGCAGGGGATTGGGGAGTGGGAGCGTGTACTTC.

This clone was seen more than once but under ten times. The chain recombines TRBV19 with TRBJ1-2; D remains ambiguous. V gave up 5 bases and J gave up 4 bases, with 11 bases separating them. CDR3 length: 13 amino acids. The germline V gene has CDR1 LNHDA and CDR2 SQIVND (reference sequence). In nucleotides, the CDR3 is TGTGCCAGTAGTTTCCGGGCGGGCTATGGCTACACCTTC. The encoded protein is CASSFRAGYGYTF.

The CDR3 region has the DNA TGTGCCAGCAGCTTAACAACCGGGACGTACGATAATGAAAAACTGTTTTTT. Amino acid sequence: CASSLTTGTYDNEKLFF. The rearrangement links TRBV7-8 to TRBJ1-4; weak D call: TRBD1 (5 bases). Trimming stripped 2 bases from V and 4 bases from J, with 17 bases between. The CDR3 covers 17 residues. Per germline, CDR1 SGHVS and CDR2 FQNEAQ.

The rearrangement joins TRBV6-1 to TRBJ2-2; D gene uncertain. CDR1 and CDR2 from the germline V gene are MNHNS and SASEGT. This CDR3 comprises 15 residues. V gave up 5 bases and J gave up 1 base, with 11 bases separating them. CDR3 in amino acids: CASSKGQLNTGELFF. In DNA form, the CDR3 reads TGTGCCAGCAGTAAGGGCCAGCTGAACACCGGGGAGCTGTTTTTT.